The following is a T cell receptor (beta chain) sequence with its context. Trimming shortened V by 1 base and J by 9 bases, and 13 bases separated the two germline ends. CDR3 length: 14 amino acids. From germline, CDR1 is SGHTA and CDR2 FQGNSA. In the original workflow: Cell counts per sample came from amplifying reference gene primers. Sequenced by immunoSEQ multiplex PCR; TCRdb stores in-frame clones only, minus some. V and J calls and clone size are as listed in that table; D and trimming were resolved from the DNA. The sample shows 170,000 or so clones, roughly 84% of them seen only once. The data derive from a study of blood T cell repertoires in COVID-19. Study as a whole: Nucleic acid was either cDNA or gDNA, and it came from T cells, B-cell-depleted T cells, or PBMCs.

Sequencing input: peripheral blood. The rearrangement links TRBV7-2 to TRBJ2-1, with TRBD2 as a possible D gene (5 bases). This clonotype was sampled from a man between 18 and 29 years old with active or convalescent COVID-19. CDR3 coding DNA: TGTGCCAGCAGCTTAGTAGGAATGGGAGTTGAGCAGTTCTTC. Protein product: CASSLVGMGVEQFF.